These 2 T cell receptor beta chains were all obtained from the same sample, sequenced in a study of cytotoxic CD8 clonotypes in ibrutinib-treated CLL. The protocol was immunoSEQ multiplex PCR, while the TCRdb copy is restricted to in-frame clones and leaves out a portion. The repertoire holds nearly 300,000 clones, with 65% to 85% as singletons. Material: PBMCs, obtained at disease progression, from a patient treated with ibrutinib. All receptors come from a human donor with chronic lymphocytic leukemia.

This sequence joins TRBV7-2 and TRBJ2-5; the match to TRBD2 covers 8 bases. Looked up from germline, CDR1 is SGHTA and CDR2 is FQGNSA. V lost 5 bases, J lost 5 bases, and 7 bases stayed unmatched. This CDR3 is built from 14 residues. DNA of the CDR3: TGTGCCAGCAGCCGTGGACTAGCCCGGGAGACCCAGTACTTC. Amino acids: CASSRGLARETQYF. The complete variable domain, with remaining parts taken from reference TRBV7-2 and TRBJ2-5, reads GAGVSQSPSNKVTEKGKDVELRCDPISGHTALYWYRQSLGQGLEFLIYFQGNSAPDKSGLPSDRFSAERTGGSVSTLTIQRTQQEDSAVYLCASSRGLARETQYFGPGTRLLVL.

V usage is TRBV4-2 and J usage is TRBJ2-3; D is uncertain. CDR1 is LGHNA and CDR2 is YNFKEQ in the germline V gene. V was shortened by 1 base and J by 2 bases, with 7 bases between the two germline ends. This CDR3 has 14 residues. CDR3 sequence reads: CASSQGRNTDTQYF. In nucleotides, the CDR3 is TGTGCCAGCAGCCAAGGAAGGAACACAGATACGCAGTATTTT.